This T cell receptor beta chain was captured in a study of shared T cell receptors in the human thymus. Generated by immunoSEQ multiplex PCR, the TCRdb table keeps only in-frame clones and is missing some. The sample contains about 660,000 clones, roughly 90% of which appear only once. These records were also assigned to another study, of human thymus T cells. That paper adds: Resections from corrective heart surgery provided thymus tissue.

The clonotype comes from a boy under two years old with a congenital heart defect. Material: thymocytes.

CDR3: CASSFHRGRSPNEQFF. DNA of the CDR3: TGTGCCAGCAGCTTCCACAGGGGCCGCAGTCCTAATGAGCAGTTCTTC. V usage is TRBV7-2 and J usage is TRBJ2-1, with 7 bases that match TRBD1. Germline V gene lookup returns CDR1 SGHTA and CDR2 FQGNSA. The CDR3 has 16 residues. J was trimmed by 7 bases and V by 3 bases; bases with no gene match: 12. The whole variable domain, filled in from reference TRBV7-2 and TRBJ2-1, reads GAGVSQSPSNKVTEKGKDVELRCDPISGHTALYWYRQSLGQGLEFLIYFQGNSAPDKSGLPSDRFSAERTGGSVSTLTIQRTQQEDSAVYLCASSFHRGRSPNEQFFGPGTRLTVL.